This passage covers 13 T cell receptor beta chains from one sample sequenced in a study of blood T cell repertoires in COVID-19. Method: immunoSEQ multiplex PCR; TCRdb's copy keeps in-frame clones and lacks some. The repertoire holds roughly 380,000 clones, with around 87% as singletons. The material sequenced was PBMCs or T cells enriched from blood (not recorded which). The receptors come from a man aged 30-40 years who had recovered from COVID-19.

This chain uses TRBV6-5 with TRBJ1-1; TRBD1 matches 9 bases. With 5 bases clipped from V and 6 bases from J, the junction kept 7 bases outside the gene matches. This CDR3 is built from 14 residues. Germline lookup yields CDR1 MNHEY and CDR2 SVGAGI. The CDR3 DNA reads as TGTGCCAGCAGTCCGGGACAGGGTCTTCCTGAAGCTTTCTTT. This codes for CASSPGQGLPEAFF.

The rearrangement links TRBV11-2 to TRBJ2-7; possible D gene TRBD1, 7 bases. The CDR3 is 13 residues long. Germline CDR1 reads SGHAT; CDR2 reads FQNNGV. The V gene lost 1 base and the J gene lost 10 bases, with 14 bases spanning the gap. The CDR3 nucleotides are TGTGCCAGCAGCTTAGGCAGGGGGGATTATCAGTACTTC. Translation gives CASSLGRGDYQYF.

The rearrangement uses TRBV9 and TRBJ1-1; possible D gene TRBD1, 5 bases. Trimming left V 0 bases short and J 1 base short, with 7 bases between. From germline, CDR1 is SGDLS and CDR2 YYNGEE. There are 14 residues in the CDR3. CDR3 in DNA: TGTGCCAGCAGCGTAGGTGGGGCGAACACTGAAGCTTTCTTT. Translating it yields CASSVGGANTEAFF.

The V call is TRBV4-3, the J call TRBJ2-2, with TRBD2 matching 9 bases. The germline V gene has CDR1 LGHNA and CDR2 YSLEER. The CDR3 consists of 16 residues. With V trimmed by 4 bases and J by 6 bases, 9 bases remained unmatched. Here the CDR3 DNA reads TGCGCCAGCAGCCCCCGGGATAGCGGGGGCCCCGGGGAGCTGTTTTTT. It yields the protein CASSPRDSGGPGELFF.

The rearrangement joins TRBV30 to TRBJ1-6, with D perhaps matching TRBD1 (6 bases). V was cut by 1 base and J by 9 bases, with 13 bases left in between. CDR3 size: 14 residues. Germline CDR1 is GTSNPN and CDR2 is SVGIG (reference sequence). CDR3 amino acids: CAWSAVRGGSPLHF. CDR3 DNA sequence: TGTGCCTGGAGTGCCGTCAGGGGTGGTTCACCCCTCCACTTT.

The gene calls are TRBV11-2 and TRBJ2-6; D is undetermined. The CDR3 has 16 amino acids. The ends were cut back, 3 bases at V and 4 bases at J, with 13 bases in the middle. Per the germline V gene, CDR1 is SGHAT and CDR2 is FQNNGV. The CDR3 nucleotides read TGTGCCAGCAGCTTCTTATCTAACAGCGGGGCCAACGTCCTGACTTTC. Residues: CASSFLSNSGANVLTF.

The rearrangement links TRBV29-1 to TRBJ1-2, with D unclear. Germline loops: CDR1 SQVTM, CDR2 ANQGSEA. The CDR3 runs 12 residues. The ends were cut back, 5 bases at V and 5 bases at J, with 12 bases in the middle. CDR3 DNA: TGCAGCGTTAACGAAGTCGGGTATGGCTACACCTTC. Encoded protein: CSVNEVGYGYTF.

The genes are TRBV4-1 and TRBJ2-2; tentative D call: TRBD1 (6 bases). Between the trimmed V and J ends, which lost 4 bases and 3 bases, there was a span of 9 bases. Germline V lookup: CDR1 MGHRA, CDR2 YSYEKL. This CDR3 has 14 residues. CDR3 sequence reads: CASSLRTDTGELFF. Here the CDR3 DNA reads TGCGCCAGCAGCCTCAGGACAGACACCGGGGAGCTGTTTTTT.

The rearrangement uses TRBV7-2 and TRBJ1-1; the D gene is possibly TRBD1 (5 bases). Looked up from germline, CDR1 is SGHTA and CDR2 is FQGNSA. V gave up 4 bases and J gave up 0 bases, with 9 bases separating them. This CDR3 has 14 residues. DNA for the CDR3: TGTGCCAGCAGCTCTCGGGGGATGAACACTGAAGCTTTCTTT. Encoded protein: CASSSRGMNTEAFF.

The V call is TRBV30, the J call TRBJ1-6, with TRBD1 as a possible D gene (6 bases). Deletions cut 0 bases from V and 4 bases from J, with 7 bases between. Germline lookup yields CDR1 GTSNPN and CDR2 SVGIG (reference sequence). This CDR3 spans 14 amino acids. The CDR3 spells CAWSVGGYNSPLHF. As DNA, the CDR3 is TGTGCCTGGAGTGTAGGGGGTTATAATTCACCCCTCCACTTT.

CDR3 nucleotides: TGTGCCACCACCCGAACCCAGGGGACGACTGAAGCTTTCTTT. Translating it yields CATTRTQGTTEAFF. The rearrangement uses TRBV15 and TRBJ1-1; the D gene is possibly TRBD1 (6 bases). The germline V and J ends were trimmed by 7 bases and 5 bases, with 17 bases remaining between them. Per germline, CDR1 LNHNV and CDR2 YYDKDF (reference sequence). This CDR3 contains 14 residues. The full variable domain, in which reference TRBV15 and TRBJ1-1 provide the parts outside the CDR3, is DAMVIQNPRYQVTQFGKPVTLSCSQTLNHNVMYWYQQKSSQAPKLLFHYYDKDFNNEADTPDNFQSRRPNTSFCFLDIRSPGLGDTAMYLCATTRTQGTTEAFFGQGTRLTVV.

V is TRBV19 and J is TRBJ1-1; tentative D call: TRBD1 (6 bases). The CDR3 totals 16 residues. Germline CDR1 reads LNHDA; CDR2 reads SQIVND (reference sequence). Trimming removed 1 base from V and 0 bases from J, with 12 bases in between. The CDR3 reads CASSIAEDRMNTEAFF. In DNA, the CDR3 is TGTGCCAGTAGTATAGCGGAGGACAGAATGAACACTGAAGCTTTCTTT.

V and J are TRBV11-2 and TRBJ2-7; a weak D match, TRBD1 (5 bases). Germline-derived CDR1 and CDR2 are SGHAT and FQNNGV. The CDR3 is 14 residues long. Trimming removed 5 bases from V and 2 bases from J, with 13 bases in between. The CDR3 protein is CASSNRGSPYEQYF. CDR3 coding DNA: TGTGCCAGCAGCAATAGGGGTTCCCCCTACGAGCAGTACTTC.